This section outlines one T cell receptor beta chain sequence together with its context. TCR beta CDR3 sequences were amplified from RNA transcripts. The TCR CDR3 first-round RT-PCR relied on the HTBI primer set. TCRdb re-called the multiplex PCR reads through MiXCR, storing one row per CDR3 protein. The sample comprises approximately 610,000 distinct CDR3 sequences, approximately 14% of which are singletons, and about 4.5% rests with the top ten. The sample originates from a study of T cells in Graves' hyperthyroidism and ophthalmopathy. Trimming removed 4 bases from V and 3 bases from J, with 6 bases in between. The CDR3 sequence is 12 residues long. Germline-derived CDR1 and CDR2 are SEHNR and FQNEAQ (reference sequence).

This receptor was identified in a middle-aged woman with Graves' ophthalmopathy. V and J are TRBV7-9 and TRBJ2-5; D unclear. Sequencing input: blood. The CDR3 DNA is TGTGCCAGCAGCTGGGATAAAGAGACCCAGTACTTC. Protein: CASSWDKETQYF.